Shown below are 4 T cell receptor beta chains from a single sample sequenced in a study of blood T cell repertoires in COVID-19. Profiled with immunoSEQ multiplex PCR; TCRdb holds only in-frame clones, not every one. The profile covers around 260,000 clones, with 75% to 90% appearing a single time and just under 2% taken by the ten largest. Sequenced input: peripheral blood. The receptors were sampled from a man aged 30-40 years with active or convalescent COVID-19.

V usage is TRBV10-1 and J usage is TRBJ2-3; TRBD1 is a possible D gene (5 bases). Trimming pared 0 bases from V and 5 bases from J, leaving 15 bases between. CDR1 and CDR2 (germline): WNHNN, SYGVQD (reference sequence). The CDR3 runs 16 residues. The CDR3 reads CASSESSAGMGDTQYF. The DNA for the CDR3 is TGCGCCAGCAGTGAGTCTTCGGCAGGGATGGGAGATACGCAGTATTTT.

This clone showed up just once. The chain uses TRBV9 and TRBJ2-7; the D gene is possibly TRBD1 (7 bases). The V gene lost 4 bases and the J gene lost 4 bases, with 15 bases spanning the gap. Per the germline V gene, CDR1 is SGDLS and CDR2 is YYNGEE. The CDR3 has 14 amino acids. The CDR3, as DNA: TGTGCCAGCAGCCCTACAGGGGACTTTTACGAGCAGTACTTC. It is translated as CASSPTGDFYEQYF.

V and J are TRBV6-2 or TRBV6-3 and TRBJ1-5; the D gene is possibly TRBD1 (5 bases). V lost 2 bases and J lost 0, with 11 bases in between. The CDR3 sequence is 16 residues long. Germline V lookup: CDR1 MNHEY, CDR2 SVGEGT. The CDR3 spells CASSYTGPNSNQPQHF. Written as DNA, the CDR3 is TGTGCCAGCAGTTACACAGGACCGAATAGCAATCAGCCCCAGCATTTT.

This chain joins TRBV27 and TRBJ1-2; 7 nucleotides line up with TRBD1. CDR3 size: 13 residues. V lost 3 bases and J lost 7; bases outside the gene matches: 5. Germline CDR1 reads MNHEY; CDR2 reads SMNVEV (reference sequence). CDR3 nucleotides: TGTGCCAGCAGTTTTGGGGACAGAACTGGCTACACCTTC. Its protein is CASSFGDRTGYTF.